This T cell receptor beta chain was identified during a study of cytomegalovirus exposure and HLA in healthy donors. Study-wide results and limits: A classifier reportedly called cytomegalovirus status with high sensitivity and specificity. For most TCR sequences rarity was the rule, although some public TCRs occurred in many donors.

Comment on this clone: Its antigen is currently unknown.

Donors were drawn from the approximately 120-subject validation cohort, separate from the approximately 680-subject first cohort. Assay used: immunoSEQ multiplex PCR; TCRdb lists only in-frame clones, some missing. Here the sample spans a few hundred thousand clones, around 90% being singletons. The CDR3 loop spans 14 amino acids. Germline loops: CDR1 LNHDA, CDR2 SQIVND (reference sequence). Trimming cost V 7 bases and J 6 bases, with 15 bases left between them. This rearrangement joins TRBV19 to TRBJ1-4; D is unclear. Material: PBMCs. This TCR was recovered from a woman younger than 35 in good health and CMV-seronegative. CDR3 nucleotide sequence: TGTGCCAGTACCGCCCGAAAGGAGGATGAAAAACTGTTTTTT. Encoded protein: CASTARKEDEKLFF. The full variable domain, completed using reference TRBV19 and TRBJ1-4, is DGGITQSPKYLFRKEGQNVTLSCEQNLNHDAMYWYRQDPGQGLRLIYYSQIVNDFQKGDIAEGYSVSREKKESFPLTVTSAQKNPTAFYLCASTARKEDEKLFFGSGTQLSVL.